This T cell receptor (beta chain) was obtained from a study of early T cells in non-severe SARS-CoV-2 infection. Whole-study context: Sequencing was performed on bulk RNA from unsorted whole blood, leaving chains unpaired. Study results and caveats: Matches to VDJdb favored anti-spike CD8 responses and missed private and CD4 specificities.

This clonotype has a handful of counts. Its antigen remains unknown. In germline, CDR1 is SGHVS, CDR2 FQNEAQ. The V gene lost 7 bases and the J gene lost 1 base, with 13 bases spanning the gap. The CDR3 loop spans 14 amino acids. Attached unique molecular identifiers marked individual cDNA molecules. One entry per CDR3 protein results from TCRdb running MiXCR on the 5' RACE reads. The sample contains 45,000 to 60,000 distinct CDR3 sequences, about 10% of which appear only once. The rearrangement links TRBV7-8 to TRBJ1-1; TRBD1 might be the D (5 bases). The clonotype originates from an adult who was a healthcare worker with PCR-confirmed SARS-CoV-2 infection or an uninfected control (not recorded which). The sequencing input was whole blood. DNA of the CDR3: TGTGCCAGCACCTTTAATCAGGGGAACACTGAAGCTTTCTTT. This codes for CASTFNQGNTEAFF. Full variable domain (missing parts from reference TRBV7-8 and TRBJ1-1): GAGVSQSPRYKVAKRGQDVALRCDPISGHVSLFWYQQALGQGPEFLTYFQNEAQLDKSGLPSDRFFAERPEGSVSTLKIQRTQQEDSAVYLCASTFNQGNTEAFFGQGTRLTVV.